This T cell receptor beta chain was recorded in a study of T-cell reconstitution after alpha-beta-depleted transplantation in children. Germline-derived CDR1 and CDR2 are SGHNT and YYREEE (reference sequence). The CDR3 contains 13 residues. V was pared by 0 bases and J by 8 bases, with 8 bases between. In this sample, this clonotype turned up many times. Library preparation (for TCRbeta) was performed with unique molecular identifiers. TCRdb recomputed calls from the PCR reads with MiXCR, one row per CDR3 protein. The table records 170,000 or so distinct CDR3 sequences, less than 8% of them present only once.

The TCR originated in a human donor who donated a stem cell graft to a child with Wiskott-Aldrich syndrome. Sequencing was performed on PBMCs from the stem cell graft donor, taken from the stem cell graft. The chain has TRBV5-4 and TRBJ2-2; D ambiguous. The CDR3 spells CASSLEPSGELFF. For the CDR3, the DNA is TGTGCCAGCAGCTTGGAACCTTCGGGGGAGCTGTTTTTT.